Reported below is one T cell receptor beta chain. Its antigen is currently unknown. Per the germline V gene, CDR1 is MNHEY and CDR2 is SVGAGI. V trimming: 5 bases; J trimming: 6 bases; junction bases outside the gene matches: 5. The CDR3 covers 14 residues. Clones were sequenced by immunoSEQ multiplex PCR, and TCRdb holds only the in-frame ones, with some missing. The sample has under 85,000 clones; approximately 89% are singletons. This sample was taken from a study of siplizumab effects on memory and regulatory T cells. Findings and limits, study-wide: In the presence of siplizumab, alloreactive sequences traceable to unstimulated CD4+ memory cells were significantly reduced. Roughly 80-96% of proliferating clones (CD4+ or CD8+) could not be assigned a naive or memory phenotype. In controls, about 28% of mappable alloreactive CD4+ clones were Treg-derived on average, versus 68.8% with siplizumab.

This sequence was found in a human donor in good health. V is TRBV6-5 and J is TRBJ1-4; 8 bases are a match to TRBD1. The sequenced sample consisted of Tregs sorted from blood. The CDR3 spells CASSPGTGYEKLFF. CDR3 coding DNA: TGTGCCAGCAGTCCCGGGACAGGCTATGAAAAACTGTTTTTT.